Presented here are 32 T cell receptor beta chains from one specimen sequenced in a study of T cells in Graves' hyperthyroidism and ophthalmopathy. RNA transcripts were the template for amplifying TCR beta CDR3 regions. Primed by the HTBI set, a first-round RT-PCR was run on the TCR CDR3. TCRdb analysed the multiplex PCR reads with MiXCR anew, one entry per CDR3 protein. The sample lists more than 500,000 distinct CDR3 sequences, about 15% occurring once. Sequences were obtained from blood. The receptors stem from a woman in her 30s with Graves' ophthalmopathy.

This clonotype was observed a few times. V and J are TRBV15 and TRBJ2-1, with TRBD2 matching over 7 bases. This CDR3 spans 16 amino acids. The germline V gene has CDR1 LNHNV and CDR2 YYDKDF (reference sequence). Trimming took 8 bases from V and 5 from J; bases not matched to a gene: 15. CDR3 nucleotides: TGTGCCACCTCCATCCGGGTGGCGGGAGAAAACAATGAGCAGTTCTTC. Residues: CATSIRVAGENNEQFF. Variable domain in full (rest from reference TRBV15 and TRBJ2-1): DAMVIQNPRYQVTQFGKPVTLSCSQTLNHNVMYWYQQKSSQAPKLLFHYYDKDFNNEADTPDNFQSRRPNTSFCFLDIRSPGLGDTAMYLCATSIRVAGENNEQFFGPGTRLTVL.

At least ten counts were recorded for this clonotype. This chain links TRBV7-3 with TRBJ2-2, with TRBD2 matching 10 bases. This CDR3 region has 14 residues. Unmatched junction bases numbered 1, after V lost 2 bases and J lost 7 bases. The germline gives CDR1 SGHTA, CDR2 FQGTGA. The CDR3: CASSLASGSGELFF. The CDR3 DNA reads as TGTGCCAGCAGCTTAGCTAGCGGGAGCGGGGAGCTGTTTTTT.

The V gene is TRBV4-2, the J gene TRBJ2-7; 12 bases map to TRBD2. CDR3 length: 20 amino acids. V gave up 4 bases and J gave up 3 bases; unmatched junction bases: 19. Per germline, CDR1 LGHNA and CDR2 YNFKEQ. CDR3 loop: CASSPWANLTSGSRGYEQYF. CDR3 DNA sequence: TGTGCCAGCAGCCCCTGGGCGAACTTGACTAGCGGGAGTCGGGGCTACGAGCAGTACTTC.

The chain couples TRBV28 to TRBJ2-3; D is ambiguous. The germline V gene encodes CDR1 MDHEN and CDR2 SYDVKM. The CDR3 covers 16 residues. V lost 3 bases to trimming and J lost 2 bases, with 15 bases between them. CDR3 in DNA: TGTGCCAGCAGTTTTCTAAGATTTGTGACCACAGATACGCAGTATTTT. Protein product: CASSFLRFVTTDTQYF.

This clonotype was seen a handful of times. The genes are TRBV28 and TRBJ1-6; a weak D match, TRBD1 (5 bases). Trimming cost V 6 bases and J 8 bases, with 17 bases left between them. This CDR3 has 15 residues. Looked up from germline, CDR1 is MDHEN and CDR2 is SYDVKM. CDR3 in amino acids: CASSSPPVGHSPLHF. The CDR3 nucleotides are TGTGCCAGCAGCTCCCCGCCCGTGGGGCATTCACCCCTCCACTTT. Full variable domain (rest looked up from reference TRBV28 and TRBJ1-6): DVKVTQSSRYLVKRTGEKVFLECVQDMDHENMFWYRQDPGLGLRLIYFSYDVKMKEKGDIPEGYSVSREKKERFSLILESASTNQTSMYLCASSSPPVGHSPLHFGNGTRLTVT.

This clonotype has ten or more counts. The CDR3 here is CASSFVGDEQYF. In nucleotides, the CDR3 is TGCGCCAGCAGCTTTGTGGGGGACGAGCAGTACTTC. This chain connects TRBV5-1 to TRBJ2-7, with D perhaps given as TRBD1 or TRBD2 (5 bases each). The CDR3 spans 12 residues. CDR1 is SGHRS and CDR2 is YFSETQ in the germline V gene. The ends were cut back, 2 bases at V and 5 bases at J, with 8 bases in the middle.

The sample holds many counts of this clonotype. The genes are TRBV28 and TRBJ2-7; possible D gene TRBD2, 5 bases. V dropped 2 bases and J dropped 0 bases, with 14 bases sitting between them. Germline V gene data show CDR1 as MDHEN and CDR2 as SYDVKM. This CDR3 has 16 residues. The CDR3 region has the DNA TGTGCCAGCAGTTTACTCACTAGACAATTCTCCTACGAGCAGTACTTC. Translation gives CASSLLTRQFSYEQYF.

Only a few counts were recorded for this clonotype. This sequence joins TRBV20-1 and TRBJ1-3; no firm D call. Between the trimmed V and J ends, which lost 6 bases and 0 bases, there was a span of 12 bases. Per the germline V gene, CDR1 is DFQATT and CDR2 is SNEGSKA (reference sequence). The CDR3 consists of 14 residues. The CDR3 bases are TGCAGTGCCAACCCTTCCAGCTCTGGAAACACCATATATTTT. Amino acid sequence: CSANPSSSGNTIYF.

The gene calls are TRBV20-1 and TRBJ1-1; D unresolved. From germline, CDR1 is DFQATT and CDR2 SNEGSKA (reference sequence). V lost 1 base, J lost 5 bases, and 5 bases lay in between. The CDR3 covers 11 residues. The DNA for the CDR3 is TGCAGTGCTAGAGGGGGAACTGAAGCTTTCTTT. It codes for CSARGGTEAFF.

This clonotype appeared many times. The V and J genes are TRBV4-1 and TRBJ2-5; 8 bases map to TRBD1. The CDR3 has 13 amino acids. The J segment lost 5 bases and the V segment lost 6 bases, leaving 5 bases of the junction unmatched. CDR1 and CDR2 from the germline V gene are MGHRA and YSYEKL. The CDR3 coding sequence is TGCGCCAGCAGTTGGACAGGGTTGGAGACCCAGTACTTC. It specifies CASSWTGLETQYF.

This clonotype was picked up many times. This chain connects TRBV6-1 to TRBJ2-1, with 10 bases matching TRBD2. Germline CDR1 and CDR2: MNHNS and SASEGT. Trimming cost V 6 bases and J 7 bases; bases outside gene matches: 9. The CDR3 loop spans 15 amino acids. This CDR3 is CASRVAGGGRNEQFF. The CDR3 DNA reads TGTGCCAGCAGGGTAGCGGGAGGTGGAAGGAATGAGCAGTTCTTC.

The rearrangement uses TRBV18 and TRBJ1-6; D possibly corresponds to TRBD1 (6 bases). CDR3 length: 16 residues. Germline V gene sequence: CDR1 KGHSH, CDR2 LQKENI. Trimming removed 4 bases from V and 6 bases from J, with 16 bases in between. CDR3 coding DNA: TGTGCCAGCTCACGAGAGGACAGTGCTATTAATTCACCCCTCCACTTT. This sequence encodes CASSREDSAINSPLHF.

Only a few counts were recorded for this clonotype. The chain is built from TRBV11-2 and TRBJ2-5; 10 bases are shared with TRBD1. The V and J ends lost 1 base and 4 bases, in that order; junction bases with no gene match: 6. The CDR3 has 16 residues. The germline V gene has CDR1 SGHAT and CDR2 FQNNGV. The CDR3 here is CASSLGGTGDRETQYF. The CDR3 DNA follows: TGTGCCAGCAGCTTAGGCGGGACAGGGGACCGAGAGACCCAGTACTTC. The full variable domain, completed using reference TRBV11-2 and TRBJ2-5, is EAGVAQSPRYKIIEKRQSVAFWCNPISGHATLYWYQQILGQGPKLLIQFQNNGVVDDSQLPKDRFSAERLKGVDSTLKIQPAKLEDSAVYLCASSLGGTGDRETQYFGPGTRLLVL.

This sequence joins TRBV5-1 and TRBJ2-5; TRBD2 matches at 9 bases. The J segment lost 5 bases and the V segment lost 3 bases, leaving 2 bases of the junction unmatched. Germline V gene data show CDR1 as SGHRS and CDR2 as YFSETQ. The CDR3 length is 13 residues. The CDR3 sequence is CASSWTSVETQYF. CDR3 bases: TGCGCCAGCAGCTGGACTAGCGTGGAGACCCAGTACTTC.

The table lists this clonotype with a few counts. The V call is TRBV7-6, the J call TRBJ1-6, with unresolved D. V lost 4 bases, J lost 0 bases, and 22 bases lay in between. This CDR3 is 20 amino acids long. Germline loops: CDR1 SGHVS, CDR2 FNYEAQ. The CDR3 nucleotides are TGTGCCAGCAGCTCCGTTCCCCGGATCCCCCGGAGCTCCTATAATTCACCCCTCCACTTT. It yields the protein CASSSVPRIPRSSYNSPLHF.

The chain has TRBV13 and TRBJ2-7; 7 positions match TRBD1. Per the germline V gene, CDR1 is PRHDT and CDR2 is FYEKMQ (reference sequence). CDR3 length: 15 amino acids. V dropped 6 bases and J dropped 0; count of bases not matched to a gene: 8. Here the CDR3 reads CASSLLQGNSYEQYF. In DNA form, the CDR3 reads TGTGCCAGCAGTTTGTTACAGGGGAACTCCTACGAGCAGTACTTC.

Concerning this clonotype: An end of the junction differs from the germline gene, which may be a read error. The J gene is TRBJ2-7, the V gene TRBV3-1, with D possibly being TRBD1 (6 bases). Looked up from germline, CDR1 is LGHDT and CDR2 is YNNKEL (reference sequence). The CDR3 covers 12 residues. The CDR3 DNA reads TGTACCAGCAGCCAGGGGTTCTACGAGCAGTACTTC. Its protein product is CTSSQGFYEQYF.

This clonotype was seen many times. This rearrangement joins TRBV2 to TRBJ2-1; D perhaps matches TRBD1 (5 bases). V was clipped by 5 bases and J by 9 bases, with 20 bases between them. The CDR3 spans 15 residues. Per germline, CDR1 SNHLY and CDR2 FYNNEI. CDR3 nucleotides: TGTGCCAGCAGTCGTTCTCTTGGACAAAGGTCTGAGCAGTTCTTC. Translation: CASSRSLGQRSEQFF.

The chain employs TRBV19 and TRBJ1-1; D not certain. In germline, CDR1 is LNHDA, CDR2 SQIVND (reference sequence). Trimming shortened V by 6 bases and J by 3 bases, and 8 bases separated the two germline ends. The CDR3 extends over 12 amino acids. DNA for the CDR3: TGTGCCAGTAGGGGGATGGACACTGAAGCTTTCTTT. This sequence encodes CASRGMDTEAFF.

This clonotype has at least ten counts. The chain is built from TRBV14 and TRBJ2-7, with no clear D. V was shortened by 0 bases and J by 0 bases, with 6 bases between the two germline ends. Germline V gene sequence: CDR1 SGHDN, CDR2 FVKESK. CDR3 size: 14 residues. CDR3 DNA sequence: TGTGCCAGCAGCCAAGATCTAGGCTCCTACGAGCAGTACTTC. It encodes CASSQDLGSYEQYF.

There are many counts of this clonotype. V gene TRBV5-5 combines with J gene TRBJ1-4; D not certain. V lost 5 bases and J 0 bases, leaving 11 bases between the germline ends. The germline V gene has CDR1 SGHKS and CDR2 YYEKEE (reference sequence). This CDR3 is 15 amino acids long. The CDR3 sequence: CASSISGTTNEKLFF. In nucleotides, the CDR3 is TGTGCCAGCAGTATCAGTGGCACAACTAATGAAAAACTGTTTTTT.

The chain is built from TRBV29-1 and TRBJ2-7; 12 positions match TRBD2. Trimming at V came to 4 bases and at J to 3 bases, leaving 1 base not matched to a gene. Looked up from germline, CDR1 is SQVTM and CDR2 is ANQGSEA. The CDR3 spans 13 residues. CDR3 amino acids: CSVGLAGVYEQYF. The CDR3 coding sequence is TGCAGCGTTGGACTAGCGGGAGTCTACGAGCAGTACTTC.

This clonotype was counted many times. The V gene is TRBV11-2, the J gene TRBJ2-7, with D hard to call. Germline V CDR1 and CDR2: SGHAT, FQNNGV. Trimming cost V 1 base and J 2 bases, with 6 bases left between them. CDR3 length: 13 residues. The CDR3 nucleotides are TGTGCCAGCAGCTTAGGCAGGACCTACGAGCAGTACTTC. Translating gives CASSLGRTYEQYF.

This clonotype was counted a few times. The chain links TRBV10-3 to TRBJ1-2; 7 positions agree with TRBD1. V dropped 7 bases and J dropped 0; count of bases not matched to a gene: 2. CDR1 ENHRY and CDR2 SYGVKD come from the germline V gene. The CDR3 is made up of 13 amino acids. The CDR3 sequence is CAITGTANYGYTF. The CDR3 bases are TGTGCCATCACAGGGACAGCTAACTATGGCTACACCTTC.

At least ten counts were recorded for this clonotype. The chain recombines TRBV20-1 with TRBJ1-5, with a tentative D call TRBD1 (6 bases). V was clipped by 8 bases and J by 0 bases, with 11 bases between them. Germline V gene sequence: CDR1 DFQATT, CDR2 SNEGSKA (reference sequence). The CDR3 runs 13 residues. The CDR3 bases are TGCAGTTTTAAGACAGGTAGCAATCAGCCCCAGCATTTT. Translated: CSFKTGSNQPQHF.

This clonotype was observed at least ten times. The chain has TRBV6-5 and TRBJ2-7, with 10 bases lining up with TRBD1. The CDR3 is 16 residues long. V was pared by 2 bases and J by 6 bases, with 10 bases of the junction left unmatched. The germline V gene has CDR1 MNHEY and CDR2 SVGAGI. The CDR3 sequence is CASSYGPGTGVSEQYF. The CDR3 DNA reads TGTGCCAGCAGTTACGGGCCCGGGACAGGGGTTTCCGAGCAGTACTTC.

This clonotype has a count of ten or more. The chain carries TRBV28 and TRBJ1-5; TRBD1 might be the D (5 bases). Germline CDR1 is MDHEN and CDR2 is SYDVKM. The CDR3 is 12 residues long. Trimming took 7 bases from V and 10 from J, leaving 14 bases between them. For the CDR3, the DNA is TGTGCCAGCATGTCAACAGGTGTCCCCCAGCATTTT. This translates into CASMSTGVPQHF.

In this sample, this clonotype turned up many times. The chain employs TRBV29-1 and TRBJ2-1, with TRBD2 as a possible D gene (6 bases). The CDR3 sequence is 15 residues long. Germline CDR1 is SQVTM and CDR2 is ANQGSEA. Trimming cost V 4 bases and J 7 bases, with 20 bases left between them. The CDR3 protein is CSVVRAGTLINEQFF. The CDR3 DNA is TGCAGCGTTGTCCGTGCGGGAACCTTAATTAATGAGCAGTTCTTC.

Note on this clonotype: Mismatch with germline at one junction end may stem from a read error. The chain links TRBV2 to TRBJ1-6, with TRBD1 as a possible D gene (6 bases). The CDR3 consists of 15 residues. CDR1 is SNHLY, CDR2 FYNNEI, per germline. This CDR3 reads CASTDRSSYDSPLHF. The CDR3 DNA reads as TGTGCCAGCACAGACAGGTCCTCCTATGATTCACCCCTCCACTTT.

V is TRBV27 and J is TRBJ2-7; a possible D gene is TRBD1 (5 bases). The CDR3 is 14 residues long. The germline V gene has CDR1 MNHEY and CDR2 SMNVEV (reference sequence). Trimming left V 3 bases short and J 1 base short, with 10 bases between. The CDR3 spells CASSFWGESYEQYF. Written as DNA, the CDR3 is TGTGCCAGCAGTTTTTGGGGCGAGTCCTACGAGCAGTACTTC.

V gene TRBV5-5 combines with J gene TRBJ1-5, with TRBD1 identical over 7 bases. Unmatched junction bases numbered 5, after V lost 4 bases and J lost 4 bases. The CDR3 length is 14 residues. Per the germline V gene, CDR1 is SGHKS and CDR2 is YYEKEE (reference sequence). The CDR3 sequence: CASSRSGGNQPQHF. The DNA of the CDR3 is TGTGCCAGCAGCCGCTCAGGGGGAAATCAGCCCCAGCATTTT.

The rearrangement uses TRBV6-1 and TRBJ2-5; D possibly corresponds to TRBD2 (5 bases). The CDR3 has 16 residues. The V gene's germline CDR1 is MNHNS and CDR2 SASEGT. V lost 5 bases to trimming and J lost 3 bases, with 19 bases between them. The CDR3 protein is CASSRNSAQAEETQYF. The CDR3 DNA is TGTGCCAGCAGTCGCAACAGTGCGCAAGCGGAAGAGACCCAGTACTTC.